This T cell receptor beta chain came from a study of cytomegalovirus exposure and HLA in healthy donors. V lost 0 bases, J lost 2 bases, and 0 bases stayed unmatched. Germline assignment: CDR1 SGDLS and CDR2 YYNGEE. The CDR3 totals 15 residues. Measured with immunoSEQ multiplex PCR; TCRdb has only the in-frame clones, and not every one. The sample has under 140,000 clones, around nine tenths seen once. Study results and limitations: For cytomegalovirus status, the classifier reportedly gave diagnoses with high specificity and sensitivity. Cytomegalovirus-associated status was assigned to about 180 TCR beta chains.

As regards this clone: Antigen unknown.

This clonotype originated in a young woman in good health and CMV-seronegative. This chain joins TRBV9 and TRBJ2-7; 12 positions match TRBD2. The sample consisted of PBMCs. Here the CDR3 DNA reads TGTGCCAGCAGCGTAGGGACTAGCGGGACCTACGAGCAGTACTTC. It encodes CASSVGTSGTYEQYF.